The rows below give T cell receptor beta chains drawn from one sample of a study of radiation and T cells in renal cell carcinoma. Measured with immunoSEQ multiplex PCR; TCRdb has only the in-frame clones, and not every one. This table holds some 97,000 clones, roughly 88% found once. The sequenced sample was blood, obtained from a patient whose treatment included radiotherapy and nephrectomy. Receptor source: a man aged 60 to 75 with renal cell carcinoma. CDR3s include the opening cysteine and the closing phenylalanine or tryptophan. D genes are given only for firm matches. Expanded clones get a size class; other rows say once, few or many, or leave the size out.

D	V	size	J	CDR3	DNA
NA	TRBV28	NA	TRBJ1-1	CASPDRLNTEAFF	TGTGCCAGCCCCGACAGGCTGAACACTGAAGCTTTCTTT
NA	TRBV6-5	NA	TRBJ2-6	CASSYSTFSGANVLTF	TGTGCCAGCAGTTACTCGACATTTTCAGGGGCCAACGTCCTGACTTTC
NA	TRBV10-3	NA	TRBJ2-7	CAISESFGQRGTYF	TGTGCCATCAGTGAGTCTTTTGGGCAGAGGGGAACCTACTTC
NA	TRBV28	NA	TRBJ1-5	CASSPTSGSSNQPQHF	TGTGCCAGCAGTCCAACCTCCGGGAGTAGCAATCAGCCCCAGCATTTT
TRBD1	TRBV29-1	NA	TRBJ1-2	CSGGSDRETIWGYTF	TGCAGCGGCGGGTCTGACAGGGAGACAATTTGGGGCTACACCTTC
TRBD1	TRBV5-1	few	TRBJ1-1	CASSSGTGESFGAFF	TGCGCCAGCAGCTCCGGGACAGGGGAGAGTTTCGGAGCTTTCTTT
TRBD1	TRBV19	NA	TRBJ2-1	CASRDSERYNEQFF	TGTGCCAGCAGGGACAGTGAACGCTACAATGAGCAGTTCTTC
NA	TRBV14	NA	TRBJ2-2	CASSQGSYSGELFF	TGTGCCAGCAGCCAAGGGAGTTATAGCGGGGAGCTGTTTTTT
NA	TRBV7-2	NA	TRBJ2-3	CASSSLPRTTQYF	TGTGCCAGCAGCTCCCTCCCAAGAACTACGCAGTATTTT
NA	TRBV6-5	NA	TRBJ1-6	CASSYGGSPLHF	TGTGCCAGCAGTTACGGCGGTTCACCCCTCCACTTT
NA	TRBV2	few	TRBJ1-1	CASRIMGEAFF	TGTGCCAGCCGCATTATGGGGGAAGCTTTCTTT
NA	TRBV5-1	NA	TRBJ2-5	CASSSTSGAGETQYF	TGCGCCAGCAGCTCCACCTCCGGGGCGGGGGAGACCCAGTACTTC
NA	TRBV18	NA	TRBJ2-7	CASSPSGDLSYEQYF	TGTGCCAGCTCACCATCGGGGGACCTCTCCTACGAGCAGTACTTC
NA	TRBV6-5	NA	TRBJ2-7	CASSISGYSDEQYF	TGTGCCAGCAGTATATCGGGTTACAGCGACGAGCAGTACTTC
NA	TRBV7-9	NA	TRBJ1-4	CASSLSRLVEEKLFF	TGTGCCAGCAGCTTGTCCAGACTGGTAGAAGAAAAACTGTTTTTT
NA	TRBV5-6	NA	TRBJ1-3	CASSLLERNTIYF	TGTGCCAGCAGCTTGTTAGAGCGCAACACCATATATTTT
NA	TRBV14	once	TRBJ2-6	CASSQVRSHSLFF	TGTGCCAGCAGTCAAGTTCGCAGCCACTCGCTTTTTTTC
NA	TRBV25-1	NA	TRBJ2-1	CASGQNEQFF	TGTGCCAGCGGCCAGAATGAGCAGTTCTTC
NA	TRBV10-2	NA	TRBJ2-1	CASSHPRGSNNEQFF	TGCGCCAGCAGCCACCCTCGGGGGTCTAACAATGAGCAGTTCTTC
NA	TRBV28	NA	TRBJ1-1	CASSFAGAAFF	TGTGCCAGCAGTTTTGCAGGGGCGGCTTTCTTT
NA	TRBV7-9	NA	TRBJ1-5	CASSLDQPQHF	TGTGCCAGCAGCTTAGATCAGCCCCAGCATTTT
TRBD2	TRBV15	NA	TRBJ2-7	CAVGGLENYEQYF	TGTGCCGTGGGCGGACTAGAAAACTACGAGCAGTACTTC
NA	TRBV7-8	NA	TRBJ2-1	CASSSGDMSYNEQFF	TGTGCCAGCAGCTCTGGAGACATGAGCTACAATGAGCAGTTCTTC
TRBD2	TRBV7-9	once	TRBJ2-7	CASSLEWGRLAGASEQYF	TGTGCCAGCAGCTTAGAATGGGGGCGGCTAGCGGGAGCCTCCGAGCAGTACTTC
TRBD1	TRBV7-9	NA	TRBJ1-2	CASRYTGAQSGYTF	TGTGCCAGCAGGTATACAGGGGCCCAGAGTGGCTACACCTTC
TRBD2	TRBV5-4	NA	TRBJ2-7	CASSLVTSGWGEQYF	TGTGCCAGCAGCTTGGTGACTAGCGGGTGGGGAGAGCAGTACTTC
NA	TRBV30	few	TRBJ1-1	CAWSQVRGGGKAFF	TGTGCCTGGAGTCAAGTGAGGGGGGGTGGAAAAGCTTTCTTT
NA	TRBV5-1	NA	TRBJ2-3	CASNSVAGPDTQYF	TGCGCCAGCAACTCAGTCGCGGGGCCGGATACGCAGTATTTT
TRBD1	TRBV5-1	NA	TRBJ2-5	CASSPGTGSQETQYF	TGCGCCAGCAGCCCCGGGACAGGCTCCCAAGAGACCCAGTACTTC
TRBD2	TRBV4-3	NA	TRBJ2-3	CASSGAGGGDTQYF	TGCGCCAGCAGTGGAGCGGGAGGAGGGGATACGCAGTATTTT
TRBD2	TRBV23-1	once	TRBJ2-4	CASSRKREGRKNIQYF	TGCGCCAGCAGTCGAAAGCGGGAGGGCCGGAAAAACATTCAGTACTTC
NA	TRBV21-1	NA	TRBJ1-1	CASSKRTVNTEAFF	TGTGCCAGCAGCAAACGGACAGTGAACACTGAAGCTTTCTTT
TRBD1	TRBV5-4	NA	TRBJ2-5	CASSLGSGTGQETQYF	TGTGCCAGCAGTTTGGGGTCCGGGACAGGGCAAGAGACCCAGTACTTC
TRBD2	TRBV19	NA	TRBJ2-5	CASSTGLAGGQETQYF	TGTGCCAGTAGTACGGGACTAGCGGGAGGCCAAGAGACCCAGTACTTC
NA	TRBV15	few	TRBJ2-5	CATSRERQVGQETQYF	TGTGCCACCAGCAGAGAGAGACAGGTGGGCCAAGAGACCCAGTACTTC
TRBD2	TRBV5-6	NA	TRBJ2-4	CASSLVGRIQYF	TGTGCCAGCAGCTTGGTCGGGAGGATACAGTACTTC
NA	TRBV5-6	NA	TRBJ1-2	CASSLAAAHGYTF	TGTGCCAGCAGCTTGGCGGCAGCGCACGGCTACACCTTC
NA	TRBV27	NA	TRBJ1-5	CASSFINSNQPQHF	TGTGCCAGCAGTTTCATCAATAGCAATCAGCCCCAGCATTTT
NA	TRBV19	NA	TRBJ2-2	CASSPLAQGLGELFF	TGTGCCAGTAGTCCTCTAGCGCAAGGGCTCGGGGAGCTGTTTTTT
TRBD2	TRBV5-1	NA	TRBJ2-7	CASSLEGTSGHEQYF	TGCGCCAGCAGCTTGGAGGGGACTAGCGGTCACGAGCAGTACTTC
NA	TRBV19	NA	TRBJ1-4	CASSIEGWGTNEKLFF	TGTGCCAGTAGTATTGAGGGATGGGGGACTAATGAAAAACTGTTTTTT
TRBD2	TRBV19	NA	TRBJ2-5	CASSFGGLAGGRQETQYF	TGTGCCAGTAGTTTCGGGGGGCTAGCGGGAGGGAGACAAGAGACCCAGTACTTC
NA	TRBV27	NA	TRBJ1-5	CASSPYGLTGGNQPQHF	TGTGCCAGCAGTCCTTATGGACTAACTGGGGGGAATCAGCCCCAGCATTTT
TRBD2	TRBV19	NA	TRBJ2-1	CASRTSGVDNEQFF	TGTGCCAGTAGAACTAGCGGGGTGGACAATGAGCAGTTCTTC
TRBD1	TRBV4-3	NA	TRBJ2-2	CASSRGPGTGIPGELFF	TGCGCCAGCAGCCGAGGCCCCGGGACAGGGATCCCCGGGGAGCTGTTTTTT
TRBD2	TRBV19	NA	TRBJ2-3	CASSIAVGGGGTDTQYF	TGTGCCAGTAGTATAGCCGTAGGTGGGGGGGGCACAGATACGCAGTATTTT
NA	TRBV5-4	NA	TRBJ2-7	CASSLEVARGHEQYF	TGTGCCAGCAGCTTGGAGGTGGCCCGAGGCCACGAGCAGTACTTC
NA	TRBV5-1	NA	TRBJ2-1	CASSRTDSSYNEQFF	TGCGCCAGCAGCAGGACCGATAGCTCCTACAATGAGCAGTTCTTC
TRBD1	TRBV10-3	NA	TRBJ1-6	CAISDRDRYNSPLHF	TGTGCCATCAGTGACCGGGACAGATATAATTCACCCCTCCACTTT
NA	TRBV6-1	few	TRBJ2-5	CASSEQESETQYF	TGTGCCAGCAGTGAACAGGAATCGGAGACCCAGTACTTC
NA	TRBV7-9	NA	TRBJ1-4	CASSFGGATNEKLFF	TGTGCCAGCAGCTTTGGAGGGGCAACTAATGAAAAACTGTTTTTT
NA	TRBV28	few	TRBJ2-7	CASRRERYTYEQYF	TGTGCCAGCAGGAGGGAGCGTTACACCTACGAGCAGTACTTC
NA	TRBV7-2	NA	TRBJ1-2	CASSLEGLQYGYTF	TGTGCCAGCAGCTTAGAAGGGTTGCAATATGGCTACACCTTC
NA	TRBV30	NA	TRBJ1-1	CAWTVMAGTTNTEAFF	TGTGCCTGGACTGTGATGGCCGGGACAACGAACACTGAAGCTTTCTTT
NA	TRBV19	NA	TRBJ2-4	CASNRGHGDIQYF	TGTGCCAGTAATCGGGGACACGGTGACATTCAGTACTTC
NA	TRBV7-7	NA	TRBJ2-5	CASSSGGNRVQETQYF	TGTGCCAGCAGCTCAGGAGGGAACAGGGTACAAGAGACCCAGTACTTC